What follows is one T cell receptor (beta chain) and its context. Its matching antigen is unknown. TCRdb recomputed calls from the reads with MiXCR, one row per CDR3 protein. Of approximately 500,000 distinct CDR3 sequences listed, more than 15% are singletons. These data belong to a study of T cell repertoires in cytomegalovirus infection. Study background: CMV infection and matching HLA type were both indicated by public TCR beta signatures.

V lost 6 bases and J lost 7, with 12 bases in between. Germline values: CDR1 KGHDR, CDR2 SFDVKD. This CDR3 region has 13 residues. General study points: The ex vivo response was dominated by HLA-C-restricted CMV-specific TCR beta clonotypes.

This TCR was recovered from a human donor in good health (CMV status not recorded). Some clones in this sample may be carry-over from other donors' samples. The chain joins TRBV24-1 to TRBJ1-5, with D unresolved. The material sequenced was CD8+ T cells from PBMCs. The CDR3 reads CATSFGVNQPQHF. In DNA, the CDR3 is TGTGCCACCAGTTTCGGGGTAAACCAGCCCCAGCATTTT.